This TCR beta chain was documented in a study of blood T cell repertoires in COVID-19 (dated by TCRdb to 2018 to 2020). About the investigation overall: Collaborator samples came from the United States, Italy and Spain and covered acute and convalescent phases of COVID-19. The repertoires were released in a freely available public database intended as a resource for research on the immune response to SARS-CoV-2. The samples were drawn from two sources: the first 160 participants of the ongoing ImmuneRACE study, and 1,200 or so subjects contributed by 6 global collaborators. Nearly every sample came with metadata listing a de-identified subject ID, COVID-19 status, age in years and sex. Where HLA class I and class II types were available, the types were taken from metadata supplied by the sample provider, not from assay-based typing. The dataset comprised deeply sampled blood TCRbeta repertoires from subjects exposed to, actively infected with, or recovered from COVID-19. The material from the prospective study consisted of cDNA or gDNA derived from T cells, B-cell-depleted T cells, or PBMCs.

Concerning this clone: What antigen it recognizes has not been identified. Base qualities are not recorded, but no much larger clone differs from it by a single base.

V is cut back by 4 bases and J by 8 bases, with 5 bases in the junction unmatched. CDR1 and CDR2 are drawn from the germline V gene: SGHRS, YFSETQ. CDR3 length: 14 amino acids, cysteine to phenylalanine. Only the CDR3 DNA is retained, 42 bases long and in frame from the first base. Collaborating institutions collected whole blood in K2EDTA tubes following their own protocols. For TCRbeta analysis, collaborator samples were shipped as frozen whole blood, as isolated PBMCs, or as DNA extracted from either sample type. What the work shows at the level of the full study, not this receptor alone: Clinical and demographic metadata were provided uncurated, with the amount varying by source and participant.

TCRbeta CDR3 regions were amplified from genomic DNA by means of the immunoSEQ Assay, a bias-controlled multiplex PCR. The study's own analysis went as follows. Nucleated cell counts per sample were estimated from amplification of reference gene primers within the assay. To quantify the absolute abundance of each unique TCRbeta CDR3 rearrangement, sequence reads were collapsed and filtered. Productive Simpson clonality was computed per sample as the square root of Simpson's diversity index over productive rearrangements. This immuneACCESS table, as held by TCRdb, lists in-frame sequences with V and J called but not all clones. Of the missing ones, under half trace to an unresolved V gene in checked studies; the others have no known cause. Clone size and V and J calls were adopted from that table, with D and trimming inferred from the DNA. Here the sample has 130,000 or so clones; roughly 80% occur a single time. The ten largest clones take up 9.5% to 15% of the sample.

The chain couples TRBV5-1 to TRBJ1-4; 10 bases in between match TRBD1. This TCR came from a woman aged 55-70 years with acute or convalescent COVID-19. The sequencing input was peripheral blood. The CDR3 region has the sequence CASSIGTGEEKLFF. The bases read TGCGCCAGCAGCATAGGGACAGGGGAAGAAAAACTGTTTTTT. Here the CDR3 is joined to the reference TRBV5-1 and TRBJ1-4 genes, and the full variable domain is: KAGVTQTPRYLIKTRGQQVTLSCSPISGHRSVSWYQQTPGQGLQFLFEYFSETQRNKGNFPGRFSGRQFSNSRSEMNVSTLELGDSALYLCASSIGTGEEKLFFGSGTQLSVL.